Below, 20 T cell receptor beta chains from the same sample are listed, as sequenced in a study of early T cells in non-severe SARS-CoV-2 infection. TCRdb re-analysed the 5' RACE reads in MiXCR, keeping a single row per CDR3 protein. The sample lists just over 95,000 distinct CDR3 sequences; 8% to 13% were seen once. Specimen: whole blood. These receptors were collected from an adult who was a healthcare worker with PCR-confirmed SARS-CoV-2 infection or an uninfected control (not recorded which).

This clonotype was observed at least ten times. This chain connects TRBV3-1 to TRBJ1-1, with a possible D match to TRBD1 (6 bases). The CDR3 covers 13 residues. The germline V and J ends were trimmed by 7 bases and 4 bases, with 13 bases remaining between them. Per germline, CDR1 LGHDT and CDR2 YNNKEL (reference sequence). The CDR3, as DNA: TGTGCCAGCATCCAGGCAGGGGTCACTGAAGCTTTCTTT. This gives the protein CASIQAGVTEAFF.

The table lists this clonotype with many counts. The chain uses TRBV7-9 and TRBJ2-5, with 7 bases fitting TRBD2. Per germline, CDR1 SEHNR and CDR2 FQNEAQ (reference sequence). This CDR3 comprises 15 residues. Germline trimming cut 7 bases from V and 1 base from J; bases unmatched to any gene: 9. CDR3 DNA: TGTGCCAGCACCCCGCCGAGACTAGCCCAAGAGACCCAGTACTTC. Translating it yields CASTPPRLAQETQYF.

This clonotype was found a few times. DNA of the CDR3: TGTGCCAGCAGTTTGCTCGTTGGTTCCTACGAGCAGTACTTC. Its protein product is CASSLLVGSYEQYF. The genes are TRBV28 and TRBJ2-7; D uncertain. Trimming pared 3 bases from V and 1 base from J, leaving 10 bases between. CDR1 is MDHEN, CDR2 SYDVKM, per germline. The CDR3 consists of 14 residues.

The V gene is TRBV6-5, the J gene TRBJ2-1; 7 bases are a match to TRBD1. J gave up 3 bases and V 6 bases, and 5 bases lay outside the gene matches. Germline V gene data show CDR1 as MNHEY and CDR2 as SVGAGI. This CDR3 is 14 amino acids long. CDR3 DNA: TGTGCCAGCAGAAGACAGGGCTACTACAATGAGCAGTTCTTC. Amino acids: CASRRQGYYNEQFF.

The chain is built from TRBV7-9 and TRBJ1-1, with no clear D. CDR1 and CDR2 from the germline V gene are SEHNR and FQNEAQ (reference sequence). This CDR3 is built from 13 residues. Trimming stripped 4 bases from V and 4 bases from J, with 10 bases between. In DNA, the CDR3 is TGTGCCAGCAGCTCCCAGAGTGGCACTGAAGCTTTCTTT. Encoded protein: CASSSQSGTEAFF.

This clonotype was found many times. The chain couples TRBV20-1 to TRBJ2-5, with 8 bases that match TRBD2. CDR3 length: 14 residues. CDR1 is DFQATT and CDR2 is SNEGSKA in the germline V gene (reference sequence). Germline trimming cut 5 bases from V and 11 bases from J; bases unmatched to any gene: 16. CDR3 sequence (DNA): TGCAGTGCTCCCCGTCCCGGGACTAGTATGAGACAGTACTTC. Its translation: CSAPRPGTSMRQYF.

This clonotype showed up many times. The chain carries TRBV3-1 and TRBJ2-2; D uncertain. Trimming removed 2 bases at V and 6 bases at J, with 7 bases between. This CDR3 has 13 amino acids. CDR1 is LGHDT and CDR2 is YNNKEL in the germline V gene (reference sequence). The CDR3 loop is CASSQPLAGELFF. CDR3 DNA sequence: TGTGCCAGCAGCCAACCCCTGGCCGGGGAGCTGTTTTTT.

This sequence joins TRBV18 and TRBJ1-4; D gene unclear. Trimming removed 4 bases from V and 0 bases from J, with 9 bases in between. Germline V gives CDR1 KGHSH, CDR2 LQKENI. CDR3 length equals 15 residues. The CDR3 DNA reads as TGTGCCAGCTCACTGCAGACTGCAACTAATGAAAAACTGTTTTTT. It yields the protein CASSLQTATNEKLFF.

The genes are TRBV10-3 and TRBJ1-1; possible D gene TRBD1, 5 bases. This CDR3 is built from 13 residues. Trimming took off 2 bases at V and 2 bases at J, with 6 bases between the two ends. Germline assignment: CDR1 ENHRY and CDR2 SYGVKD. The CDR3 protein is CAISERGNTEAFF. CDR3 nucleotide sequence: TGTGCCATCAGTGAGAGGGGAAACACTGAAGCTTTCTTT.

In its sample, this clonotype was seen many times. The chain links TRBV28 to TRBJ1-2; 10 bases match TRBD1. V was pared by 3 bases and J by 8 bases, with 3 bases of the junction left unmatched. Germline V gives CDR1 MDHEN, CDR2 SYDVKM. The CDR3 contains 13 residues. The CDR3 DNA sequence: TGTGCCAGCAGTTTCCCGACAGGGGGCGGCTACACCTTC. This gives the protein CASSFPTGGGYTF.

The chain combines TRBV4-1 with TRBJ2-7, with D possibly TRBD2 on 5 matching bases. V was shortened by 3 bases and J by 4 bases, with 16 bases between the two germline ends. The CDR3 covers 15 residues. Looked up from germline, CDR1 is MGHRA and CDR2 is YSYEKL. The DNA of the CDR3 is TGCGCCAGCAGCCATCTGGACTTCGGGAATTACGAGCAGTACTTC. This gives the protein CASSHLDFGNYEQYF.

In its sample, this clonotype was seen a few times. The chain is built from TRBV28 and TRBJ2-2; D gene unclear. The germline V and J ends were trimmed by 5 bases and 6 bases, with 7 bases remaining between them. Germline V gene sequence: CDR1 MDHEN, CDR2 SYDVKM. The CDR3 is 12 residues long. CDR3 amino acids: CASSPLSGELFF. The CDR3, as DNA: TGTGCCAGCAGTCCCCTCTCCGGGGAGCTGTTTTTT.

In regard to this clonotype: One end of the junction fails to match germline, which may point to a read error. This chain connects TRBV29-1 to TRBJ2-1; D not certain. The CDR3 is 14 residues long. Germline V lookup: CDR1 SQVTM, CDR2 ANQGSEA. CDR3 in amino acids: CSVDPQVNGDELFF. CDR3 bases: TGCAGCGTTGATCCCCAGGTAAATGGGGATGAGCTGTTCTTC.

This clonotype occurred a few times. The V gene is TRBV12-3 or TRBV12-4, the J gene TRBJ1-1, with 7 bases lining up with TRBD1. The CDR3 consists of 16 residues. The trim removed 3 bases at V and 0 bases at J, leaving 7 bases unmatched. As DNA, the CDR3 is TGTGCCAGCAGTTTCCGGGACAGAAATATGAACACTGAAGCTTTCTTT. Its translation is CASSFRDRNMNTEAFF.

V is TRBV6-1 and J is TRBJ2-3, with a tentative D call TRBD1 (5 bases). Germline V gene sequence: CDR1 MNHNS, CDR2 SASEGT. V shed 6 bases and J shed 1 base, with 14 bases lying between them. The CDR3 has 15 residues. The CDR3 nucleotides read TGTGCCAGCAGCCCTGGCAGGGCTGGCACAGATACGCAGTATTTT. Amino acid sequence: CASSPGRAGTDTQYF.

The table lists this clonotype with many counts. The V gene is TRBV10-2, the J gene TRBJ2-5, with 9 bases matching TRBD2. Per the germline V gene, CDR1 is WSHSY and CDR2 is SAAADI. The CDR3 is made up of 15 amino acids. V gave up 7 bases and J gave up 1 base; unmatched junction bases: 7. CDR3 loop: CASTGAGGPQETQYF. In DNA form, the CDR3 reads TGCGCCAGCACTGGGGCGGGAGGGCCCCAAGAGACCCAGTACTTC.

This clonotype was counted ten times or more. This chain uses TRBV14 with TRBJ2-5; D remains unclear. Trimming pared 1 base from V and 2 bases from J, leaving 14 bases between. CDR1 is SGHDN, CDR2 FVKESK, per germline. This CDR3 contains 16 residues. The CDR3 nucleotides are TGTGCCAGCAGCCAAGGAGGTTTGGGTCGTCAAGAGACCCAGTACTTC. It yields the protein CASSQGGLGRQETQYF.

The chain joins TRBV12-3 or TRBV12-4 to TRBJ1-1; D unresolved. Trimming removed 2 bases at V and 4 bases at J, with 5 bases between. There are 12 residues in the CDR3. CDR3 region: CASSLSGTEAFF. The DNA of the CDR3 is TGTGCCAGCAGTTTAAGCGGCACTGAAGCTTTCTTT.

This clonotype was found many times. This chain links TRBV6-6 with TRBJ2-7, with D perhaps matching TRBD1 (5 bases). The CDR3 loop spans 13 amino acids. Germline assignment: CDR1 MNHNY and CDR2 SVGAGI (reference sequence). V was shortened by 2 bases and J by 5 bases, with 10 bases between the two germline ends. The CDR3 loop is CASSYGQGNEQYF. The CDR3 nucleotides are TGTGCCAGCAGTTACGGGCAGGGTAACGAGCAGTACTTC.

This rearrangement joins TRBV9 to TRBJ1-1; no clear D gene. V was clipped by 3 bases and J by 3 bases, with 6 bases between them. There are 12 residues in the CDR3. Germline values: CDR1 SGDLS, CDR2 YYNGEE. The chain's CDR3 is CASSGKYTEAFF. The CDR3 coding sequence is TGTGCCAGCAGCGGCAAGTACACTGAAGCTTTCTTT.